These 17 T cell receptor beta chains were all obtained from the same sample, sequenced in a study of T cell clonotyping in hematopoietic cell transplantation. The repertoire was sequenced with immunoSEQ multiplex PCR; TCRdb's copy has only in-frame clones and lacks some. The repertoire consists of a few thousand clones, with around 79% occurring once and the leading ten covering 6% to 6.5%. The specimen comprised PBMCs, sampled 100 days after allogeneic stem cell transplant. These receptors were obtained from a male patient in his 50s who had an allogeneic stem cell transplant from a related donor, so the T cells may come from the graft donor. Some clones in this sample may be carry-over from other donors' samples.

This chain uses TRBV29-1 with TRBJ2-5; 11 bases line up with TRBD2. The CDR3 sequence is 13 residues long. V shed 4 bases, J shed 4 bases, and the junction held 2 bases outside the gene matches. The germline gives CDR1 SQVTM, CDR2 ANQGSEA. The CDR3 sequence: CSVVTSGGETQYF. In DNA form, the CDR3 reads TGCAGCGTTGTAACTAGCGGGGGAGAGACCCAGTACTTC.

This chain connects TRBV6-1 to TRBJ1-4, with TRBD1 matching over 11 bases. The length of the CDR3 is 17 residues. Germline V lookup: CDR1 MNHNS, CDR2 SASEGT. J gave up 7 bases and V 4 bases, and 11 bases lay outside the gene matches. This CDR3 is CASSVIPPGQGVEKLFF. The DNA of the CDR3 is TGTGCCAGCAGTGTAATACCACCGGGACAGGGGGTTGAAAAACTGTTTTTT.

This clone has a single count. This chain links TRBV27 with TRBJ1-6; TRBD1 agrees at 7 bases. Germline V lookup: CDR1 MNHEY, CDR2 SMNVEV (reference sequence). CDR3 length: 17 residues. J lost 2 bases, V lost 4 bases, and 8 bases had no gene match. The CDR3 region has the DNA TGTGCCAGCAGTTCTCGACAGGGACGGGCCTATAATTCACCCCTCCACTTT. Translation: CASSSRQGRAYNSPLHF.

This chain joins TRBV27 and TRBJ1-3; D is unresolved. This CDR3 is 16 amino acids long. Germline values: CDR1 MNHEY, CDR2 SMNVEV (reference sequence). Trimming shortened V by 5 bases and J by 1 base, and 15 bases separated the two germline ends. The CDR3 DNA reads TGTGCCAGCAGTCCATCGAGGGCGAGTTCTGGAAACACCATATATTTT. Residues: CASSPSRASSGNTIYF.

The V gene is TRBV29-1, the J gene TRBJ2-1, with 8 bases aligning to TRBD1. The CDR3 extends over 17 amino acids. V dropped 3 bases and J dropped 0; count of bases not matched to a gene: 10. Germline loops: CDR1 SQVTM, CDR2 ANQGSEA. CDR3: CSVEGSPDRDSYNEQFF. The CDR3 nucleotides are TGCAGCGTTGAGGGTTCACCGGACAGGGACTCCTACAATGAGCAGTTCTTC.

The CDR3 bases are TGTGCCAGCAGTGGGCCGACTAGCGGGAGACGAGAGACCCAGTACTTC. This codes for CASSGPTSGRRETQYF. The chain is built from TRBV6-1 and TRBJ2-5; 12 bases are shared with TRBD2. The CDR3 runs to 16 residues. V shed 4 bases, J shed 4 bases, and the junction held 7 bases outside the gene matches. CDR1 and CDR2 from the germline V gene are MNHNS and SASEGT.

The J gene is TRBJ1-1, the V gene TRBV28; D not certain. This CDR3 has 14 residues. Germline-derived CDR1 and CDR2 are MDHEN and SYDVKM. V was pared by 2 bases and J by 2 bases, with 9 bases between. CDR3 DNA: TGTGCCAGCAGTTTAGGAGGAGGCAACACTGAAGCTTTCTTT. Translation: CASSLGGGNTEAFF.

This clone has only a few counts. The V and J genes are TRBV4-2 and TRBJ2-7, with D perhaps matching TRBD2 (6 bases). The germline gives CDR1 LGHNA, CDR2 YNFKEQ. V lost 0 bases and J 7 bases, leaving 16 bases between the germline ends. The CDR3 spans 15 residues. The CDR3 reads CASSQDRGGAGEQYF. The CDR3 DNA follows: TGTGCCAGCAGCCAAGATCGGGGAGGCGCCGGTGAGCAGTACTTC.

The genes are TRBV10-2 and TRBJ1-2; 7 bases fit TRBD1. Germline CDR1 reads WSHSY; CDR2 reads SAAADI. This CDR3 has 16 residues. Germline trimming cut 6 bases from V and 0 bases from J; bases unmatched to any gene: 10. The CDR3 loop reads CASSDNKGTANYGYTF. The CDR3 region has the DNA TGCGCCAGCAGCGACAATAAGGGGACAGCTAACTATGGCTACACCTTC.

This clone has more than one count but fewer than ten. The gene calls are TRBV9 and TRBJ1-5; D is uncertain. CDR1 is SGDLS, CDR2 YYNGEE, per germline. Trimming took off 0 bases at V and 3 bases at J, with 7 bases between the two ends. The CDR3 is 14 amino acids. CDR3 sequence reads: CASSVGVTNQPQHF. CDR3 DNA sequence: TGTGCCAGCAGCGTAGGGGTTACCAATCAGCCCCAGCATTTT.

The gene calls are TRBV30 and TRBJ1-3, with D possibly matching TRBD1 (5 bases). Trimming stripped 3 bases from V and 0 bases from J, with 12 bases between. Germline V gene sequence: CDR1 GTSNPN, CDR2 SVGIG (reference sequence). This CDR3 spans 15 amino acids. CDR3 nucleotides: TGTGCCTGGAGCCAAGGACATCTCTCTGGAAACACCATATATTTT. It translates to CAWSQGHLSGNTIYF.

CDR3 region: CATSRGQGARGYGYTF. For the CDR3, the DNA is TGTGCCACCAGCAGAGGACAGGGGGCGCGGGGCTATGGCTACACCTTC. The rearrangement joins TRBV15 to TRBJ1-2, with TRBD1 matching over 10 bases. The CDR3 is 16 residues long. CDR1 and CDR2 from the germline V gene are LNHNV and YYDKDF (reference sequence). Trimming cost V 1 base and J 4 bases; bases outside gene matches: 6.

This chain uses TRBV7-8 with TRBJ2-2; 8 nucleotides match TRBD1. Germline CDR1 SGHVS, CDR2 FQNEAQ. The CDR3 extends over 15 amino acids. Losses at the gene ends were 3 bases for V and 5 bases for J; bases not matched to a gene: 5. The CDR3 protein is CASSFVGQATGELFF. The CDR3 DNA is TGTGCCAGCAGCTTTGTGGGACAGGCGACCGGGGAGCTGTTTTTT.

The gene calls are TRBV27 and TRBJ1-1; the D is unclear. The V end was cut by 3 bases, the J end by 3 bases, with 11 bases between. The V gene's germline CDR1 is MNHEY and CDR2 SMNVEV (reference sequence). The CDR3 is made up of 14 amino acids. CDR3 in DNA: TGTGCCAGCAGTTTGCTAGCGGCTGACACTGAAGCTTTCTTT. It yields the protein CASSLLAADTEAFF.

V gene TRBV4-2 combines with J gene TRBJ2-7, with 8 bases aligning to TRBD1. Trimming at V came to 4 bases and at J to 7 bases, leaving 9 bases not matched to a gene. Germline CDR1 is LGHNA and CDR2 is YNFKEQ. The CDR3 runs 14 residues. The chain's CDR3 is CASSPIGQGGEQYF. CDR3 nucleotides: TGTGCCAGCAGCCCCATTGGACAGGGTGGAGAGCAGTACTTC.

The chain joins TRBV28 to TRBJ1-2; D is possibly TRBD1 (5 bases). Germline lookup yields CDR1 MDHEN and CDR2 SYDVKM. The CDR3 totals 15 residues. Trimming cost V 5 bases and J 3 bases, with 16 bases left between them. CDR3 loop: CASSPRYGGDYGYTF. The DNA of the CDR3 is TGTGCCAGCAGTCCCCGGTACGGGGGGGACTATGGCTACACCTTC.

This chain uses TRBV5-1 with TRBJ2-1; TRBD2 aligns across 13 bases. In germline, CDR1 is SGHRS, CDR2 YFSETQ. This CDR3 comprises 18 residues. Trimming cost V 0 bases and J 2 bases; bases outside gene matches: 5. The CDR3 sequence is CASSLAQGLAGAYNEQFF. CDR3 bases: TGCGCCAGCAGCTTGGCCCAAGGACTAGCGGGGGCCTACAATGAGCAGTTCTTC.